This T cell receptor beta chain was found in a study of T cells of healthy individuals (dated by TCRdb to 2017 to 2018). Sequences SEHNR (CDR1) and FQNEAQ (CDR2) are obtained from the germline V gene (reference sequence). V is cut by 1 base and J by 0 bases, and the space between the germline ends is 10 bases. From the cysteine up to the phenylalanine, the CDR3 has a length of 16 residues. Solely the CDR3 DNA is kept, with 48 bases framed from the first base. This clonotype was seen only a few times. Its antigen is still unknown. Base qualities are not recorded, but no much larger clone differs from it by a single base. Library construction relied on 5' RACE. The sequencing machine was an Illumina MiSeq. TCRdb passed the public sequencing reads through fastp at Q25 and MiXCR, retaining productive beta sequences. CDR3 protein duplicates are merged, each entry listing the most common genes and DNA. For this sample the table gives 60,000 to 80,000 distinct CDR3 sequences, of which around 15% were detected only once. The ten most abundant clones make up about 4.7% of the sample.

This receptor was obtained from a human donor in good health. The V and J genes are TRBV7-9 and TRBJ2-1; the D gene lacks a confident call. The nucleotide sequence is given as TGTGCCAGCAGCTTAGACGGAGAAAGCTCCTACAATGAGCAGTTCTTC. This codes for CASSLDGESSYNEQFF.